These T cell receptor beta chains were read from a single sample in a study of T cells in Graves' hyperthyroidism and ophthalmopathy. In TCRdb, the multiplex PCR reads were re-called with MiXCR into one record per CDR3 protein. The sample has 300,000 to 350,000 distinct CDR3 sequences, less than 20% seen once. Sequenced material: blood. These receptors were taken from a woman in her 40s with Graves' ophthalmopathy. Both conserved end residues are part of each CDR3. The D gene is left open where the match is weak. For some rows the clone size is stated as once, few or many, or as a class when expanded; others skip it.

CDR3	DNA	size	V	J	D
CASSQVSGGPGLSGANVLTF	TGTGCCAGCAGCCAAGTTTCGGGGGGCCCAGGCCTATCTGGGGCCAACGTCCTGACTTTC	many	TRBV4-2	TRBJ2-6	NA
CASSSSSGAGTGELFF	TGTGCCAGCAGCTCCTCGAGCGGAGCCGGCACCGGGGAGCTGTTTTTT	many	TRBV9	TRBJ2-2	NA
CASSYSRKRSGEQFF	TGTGCCAGCAGTTACTCCCGAAAAAGGTCTGGGGAGCAGTTCTTC	many	TRBV6-5	TRBJ2-1	NA
CASTVDGKETQYF	TGTGCCAGCACCGTTGACGGTAAAGAGACCCAGTACTTC	NA	TRBV7-9	TRBJ2-5	NA
CASSTSGGGFYEQYF	NA	many	TRBV27	TRBJ2-7	NA
CASSLYSASMPYGYTF	TGTGCCAGTAGTCTCTACAGCGCCTCTATGCCTTATGGCTACACCTTC	many	TRBV19	TRBJ1-2	NA
CASSLTRQVPGYTF	TGTGCCAGCAGTTTAACCCGACAGGTTCCTGGCTACACCTTC	many	TRBV28	TRBJ1-2	NA
CASSEEGGETQYF	TGTGCCAGCAGTGAAGAGGGGGGAGAGACCCAGTACTTC	many	TRBV2	TRBJ2-5	NA
CASSSLGQGNTEAFF	TGCGCCAGCAGCTCGCTGGGACAGGGAAACACTGAAGCTTTCTTT	few	TRBV4-1	TRBJ1-1	TRBD1
CASSRLAVSYNEQFF	TGTGCCAGCAGCAGACTAGCGGTAAGCTACAATGAGCAGTTCTTC	many	TRBV12-3/TRBV12-4	TRBJ2-1	TRBD2
CASSLEEGASYGYTF	TGTGCCAGCAGCCTAGAAGAGGGGGCGTCCTATGGCTACACCTTC	many	TRBV7-2	TRBJ1-2	TRBD1
CASSLALSSTEAFF	TGTGCCAGCAGTTTAGCGCTTAGTTCCACTGAAGCTTTCTTT	few	TRBV12-3/TRBV12-4	TRBJ1-1	NA
CAISAGTGEAFF	TGTGCCATCAGTGCCGGAACAGGGGAAGCTTTCTTT	many	TRBV10-3	TRBJ1-1	NA
CASSFSGYNQPQHF	TGTGCCAGCAGTTTCTCGGGTTACAATCAGCCCCAGCATTTT	many	TRBV12-3/TRBV12-4	TRBJ1-5	NA
CASTEGQGNTEAFF	TGTGCCAGCACGGAAGGACAGGGGAACACTGAAGCTTTCTTT	many	TRBV2	TRBJ1-1	TRBD1
CASSRSSHSNQPQHF	TGTGCCAGCAGTCGGAGTAGCCATAGCAATCAGCCCCAGCATTTT	few	TRBV6-1	TRBJ1-5	NA
CASSLGKRVGETQYF	TGTGCCAGCAGCTTAGGTAAAAGGGTCGGAGAGACCCAGTACTTC	many	TRBV7-9	TRBJ2-5	NA
CASSRALGELFF	TGTGCCAGCAGTCGGGCTTTAGGGGAGCTGTTTTTT	NA	TRBV12-3/TRBV12-4	TRBJ2-2	NA
CASSLASRSHEQYF	TGCGCCAGCAGCTTGGCTAGCCGCTCCCACGAGCAGTACTTC	NA	TRBV5-1	TRBJ2-7	NA
CASSYSGRGGYTF	TGTGCCAGCAGTTACTCTGGTCGGGGCGGCTACACCTTC	NA	TRBV6-2/TRBV6-3	TRBJ1-2	NA
CAISESTRGRITEAFF	TGTGCCATCAGTGAGTCTACCAGGGGGCGAATCACTGAAGCTTTCTTT	many	TRBV10-3	TRBJ1-1	TRBD1
CSVYRGQNSPLHF	TGCAGTGTTTACAGGGGGCAAAATTCACCCCTCCACTTT	many	TRBV20-1	TRBJ1-6	TRBD1
CAWRRTGGSYEQYF	TGTGCCTGGCGCCGGACAGGGGGATCTTACGAGCAGTACTTC	many	TRBV30	TRBJ2-7	TRBD1
CASSDRGNQPQHF	TGTGCCAGCAGCGACAGGGGCAATCAGCCCCAGCATTTT	many	TRBV6-1	TRBJ1-5	TRBD1
CASSPRQGLGMDTEAFF	TGTGCCAGCAGTCCTAGACAGGGGCTGGGTATGGACACTGAAGCTTTCTTT	many	TRBV12-3/TRBV12-4	TRBJ1-1	TRBD1
CSARGPYGYTF	TGCAGTGCTAGGGGGCCGTATGGCTACACCTTC	many	TRBV20-1	TRBJ1-2	NA
CATIQGAGVNTGELFF	TGTGCCACCATCCAAGGAGCGGGGGTGAACACCGGGGAGCTGTTTTTT	many	TRBV2	TRBJ2-2	TRBD2
CASSLGHRQETQYF	TGTGCCAGCAGCTTAGGACACCGACAAGAGACCCAGTACTTC	many	TRBV12-3/TRBV12-4	TRBJ2-5	NA
CASSPYLRTGGGETQYF	TGTGCCAGCAGCCCCTATCTTCGGACAGGGGGCGGAGAGACCCAGTACTTC	NA	TRBV27	TRBJ2-5	TRBD1
CASSQGTGGFDTEAFF	TGTGCCAGCAGTCAGGGGACAGGGGGCTTCGACACTGAAGCTTTCTTT	NA	TRBV28	TRBJ1-1	TRBD1
CASSLRENTEAFF	TGTGCCAGCAGTTTACGAGAGAACACTGAAGCTTTCTTT	many	TRBV7-2	TRBJ1-1	NA
CASSARTGSEQYF	TGTGCCAGCAGCGCTAGGACGGGCTCCGAGCAGTACTTC	many	TRBV9	TRBJ2-7	NA